Detailed here is one T cell receptor (beta chain). The CDR3 is 16 amino acids. The J segment lost 2 bases and the V segment lost 1 base, leaving 4 bases of the junction unmatched. In germline, CDR1 is SGHTA, CDR2 FQGNSA. Repertoires were generated with immunoSEQ multiplex PCR, while TCRdb's copy carries only in-frame clones and drops some. The table has roughly 39,000 clones, around 85% seen once; the top ten hold about 4.6%. The sample is drawn from a study of blood T cell repertoires in COVID-19. The receptor's source is a man in his fifties or sixties with acute or convalescent COVID-19. Material: peripheral blood. V is TRBV7-2 and J is TRBJ2-7, with TRBD2 identical over 11 bases. CDR3 amino acids: CASSLVGTSGAYEQYF. Here the CDR3 DNA reads TGTGCCAGCAGCTTAGTTGGGACTAGCGGAGCCTACGAGCAGTACTTC.